This record looks at one T cell receptor (beta chain) sequence and its context. This CDR3 has 14 amino acids. V was trimmed by 3 bases and J by 1 base, leaving 12 bases between them. Germline V gene data show CDR1 as DFQATT and CDR2 as SNEGSKA (reference sequence). The sample comes from a study of T cell responses to AZD1222 COVID-19 vaccine. The table came from immunoSEQ multiplex PCR; TCRdb's copy has only in-frame clones and leaves some out. The sample comprises about 140,000 clones, around 90% of which are singletons, and 5% to 6.5% rests with the top ten. This chain links TRBV20-1 with TRBJ1-2; D gene uncertain. The sequences come from peripheral blood, collected on day 0 of AZD1222 vaccination. The clonotype was recovered from an adult in good health. The CDR3 loop reads CSASSAALNYGYTF. In DNA, the CDR3 is TGCAGTGCTAGTTCGGCAGCTCTTAACTATGGCTACACCTTC.